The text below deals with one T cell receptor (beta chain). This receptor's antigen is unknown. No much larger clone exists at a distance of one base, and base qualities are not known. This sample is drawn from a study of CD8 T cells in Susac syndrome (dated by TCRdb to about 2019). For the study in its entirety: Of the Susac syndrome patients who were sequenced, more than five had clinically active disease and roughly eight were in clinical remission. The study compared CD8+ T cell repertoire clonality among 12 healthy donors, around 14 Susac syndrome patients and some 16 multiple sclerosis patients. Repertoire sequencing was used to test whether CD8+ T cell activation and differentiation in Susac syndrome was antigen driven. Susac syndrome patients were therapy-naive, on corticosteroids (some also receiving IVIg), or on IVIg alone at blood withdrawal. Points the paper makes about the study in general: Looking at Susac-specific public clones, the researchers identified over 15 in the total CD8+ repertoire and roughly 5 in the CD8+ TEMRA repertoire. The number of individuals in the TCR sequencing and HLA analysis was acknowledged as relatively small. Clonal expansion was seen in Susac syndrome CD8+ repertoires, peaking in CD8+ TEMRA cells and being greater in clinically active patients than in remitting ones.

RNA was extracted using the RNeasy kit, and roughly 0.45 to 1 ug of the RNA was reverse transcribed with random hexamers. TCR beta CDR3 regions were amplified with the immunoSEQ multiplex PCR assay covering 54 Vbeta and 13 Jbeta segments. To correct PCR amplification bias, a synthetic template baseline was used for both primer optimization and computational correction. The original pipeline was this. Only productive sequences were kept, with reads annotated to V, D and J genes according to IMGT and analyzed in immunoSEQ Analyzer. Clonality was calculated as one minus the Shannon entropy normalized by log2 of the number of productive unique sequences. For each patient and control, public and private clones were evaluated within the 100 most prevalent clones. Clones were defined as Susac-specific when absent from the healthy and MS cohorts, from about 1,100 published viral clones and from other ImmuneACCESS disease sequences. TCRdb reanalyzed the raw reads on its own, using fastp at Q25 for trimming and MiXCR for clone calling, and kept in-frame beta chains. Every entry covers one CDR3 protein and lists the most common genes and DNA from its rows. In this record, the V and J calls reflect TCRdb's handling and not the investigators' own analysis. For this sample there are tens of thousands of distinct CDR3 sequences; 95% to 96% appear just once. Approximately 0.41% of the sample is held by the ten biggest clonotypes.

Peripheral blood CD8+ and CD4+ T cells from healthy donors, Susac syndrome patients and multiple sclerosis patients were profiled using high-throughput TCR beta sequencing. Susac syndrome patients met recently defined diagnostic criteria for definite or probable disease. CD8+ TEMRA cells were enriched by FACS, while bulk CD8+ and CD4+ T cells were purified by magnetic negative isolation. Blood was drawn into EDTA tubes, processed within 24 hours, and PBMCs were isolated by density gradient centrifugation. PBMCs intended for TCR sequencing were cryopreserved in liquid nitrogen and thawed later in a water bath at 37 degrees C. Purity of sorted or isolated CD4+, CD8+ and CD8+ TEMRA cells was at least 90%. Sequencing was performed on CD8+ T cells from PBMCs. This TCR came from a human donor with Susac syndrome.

The DNA sequence is TGTGCCACCAGCCCGAGTGCGGCCTACGAGCAGTACGTC. Translated, it gives CATSPSAAYEQYV. Recombination joined TRBV15 with TRBJ2-7, with the D gene too uncertain to name. For CDR1 and CDR2, the germline V gene (reference sequence) lists LNHNV and YYDKDF. The CDR3 numbers 13 residues from cysteine through valine. The entry retains the CDR3 DNA only, 39 bases that are in frame from base 1. V gives up 5 bases and J gives up 2 bases, and the segment between their germline ends measures 10 bases.